This T cell receptor (beta chain) emerged from a study of cytomegalovirus exposure and HLA in healthy donors. The study, taken as a whole, reports: In an earlier analysis, productive rearrangement rates for most beta V segments clustered near 87% or 30%.

Primers: 60 Vbeta forward and 13 Jbeta reverse. Data came from immunoSEQ multiplex PCR; TCRdb stores just in-frame clones and leaves some out. The sample has 85,000 to 100,000 clones, under 80% seen once. For this clone: No antigen is known for it.

Germline V gene sequence: CDR1 SEHNR, CDR2 FQNEAQ (reference sequence). The CDR3 totals 15 residues. J lost 1 base, V lost 5 bases, and 7 bases had no gene match. The specimen was PBMCs. The sequence was obtained from a human donor in good health. The J gene is TRBJ1-1, the V gene TRBV7-9; 7 bases agree with TRBD1. The CDR3 sequence: CASSVRQGSNTEAFF. The CDR3 DNA follows: TGTGCCAGCAGCGTAAGACAGGGATCGAACACTGAAGCTTTCTTT.